This T cell receptor beta chain is drawn from a study of blood T cell repertoires in COVID-19 (TCRdb year 2020). Background for the entire study: Samples from collaborators originated in the United States, Italy and Spain and spanned both the acute and convalescent phases of COVID-19. A de-identified subject ID, COVID-19 status, age in years and sex were almost always included in the sample metadata. Deeply sampled blood TCRbeta repertoires from subjects exposed to, actively infected with, or recovered from COVID-19 were included in the dataset. Where available, HLA class I and class II types were taken from metadata supplied by the sample provider and were not determined by assay-based typing. The samples were drawn from two sources: the first 160 participants of the ongoing ImmuneRACE study, and over 1,000 subjects contributed by 6 global collaborators. A freely available public database, intended as a resource for researchers studying the immune response to SARS-CoV-2, is where the repertoires were released. The prospective study material was composed of cDNA or gDNA derived from T cells, B-cell-depleted T cells, or PBMCs. Points the paper makes about the study in general: How much clinical and demographic metadata was included differed by source and by participant, and the metadata was provided uncurated.

The immunoSEQ Assay, a bias-controlled multiplex PCR, was used to amplify TCRbeta CDR3 regions from genomic DNA. The source study handled its data this way. The number of nucleated cells in each sample was estimated by amplification of reference gene primers within the assay. Sequence reads were collapsed and filtered to measure the absolute abundance of every unique TCRbeta CDR3 rearrangement. Productive Simpson clonality was computed per sample as the square root of Simpson's diversity index over productive rearrangements. The immuneACCESS repertoire file appears here via TCRdb, limited to in-frame rearrangements. These files lack a portion of the clones; in checked studies, under half of the deficit traces to unresolved V genes, and the cause of the others is not known. The D gene and trimming were derived from the DNA, and the V and J assignments and clone size from that table. This sample lists nearly 200,000 clones; more than 70% were detected once. The top ten constitute 5% to 7.5% of the sample.

Note on this clone: Its recognized antigen is unknown. No base-level quality is on record; no much larger clone is a single base apart.

Trimming takes 1 base from V and 1 base from J, and the germline ends sit 7 bases apart. For CDR1 and CDR2, the germline V gene lists MDHEN and SYDVKM. Counted from cysteine to phenylalanine, this CDR3 has 15 amino acids. Only the CDR3 region is kept as DNA, spanning 45 bases read in frame from base 1. Another Seattle source contributed samples from volunteer blood donors who had recovered from COVID-19. The collaborating institutions used their own protocols to collect whole blood in K2EDTA tubes. For TCRbeta analysis, collaborators shipped samples as frozen whole blood, isolated PBMCs, or DNA extracted from either of those sample types.

The sequence joins TRBV28 to TRBJ2-2, with the identity of the D gene unclear. Material: peripheral blood. The source of this sequence is a woman in her 40s who had recovered from COVID-19. The CDR3 reads CASSLSGLNTGELFF. The bases read TGTGCCAGCAGTTTATCTGGCCTGAACACCGGGGAGCTGTTTTTT.